The entry below describes one T cell receptor (beta chain). Its antigen remains unknown. Germline lookup yields CDR1 KGHDR and CDR2 SFDVKD. The CDR3 is made up of 15 amino acids. Trimming shortened V by 7 bases and J by 6 bases, and 19 bases separated the two germline ends. With the Oncomine TCR Beta short-read assay, DNA from cultured CD4+ T cells was sequenced. Genomic DNA extraction was carried out from cultured CD4+ T cells. TCRdb passed the PCR reads through MiXCR, listing each CDR3 protein once. The data show 15,000 to 20,000 distinct CDR3 sequences, around 80% seen once. This sample was taken from a study of vaccination and CD4 T cells after COVID-19. General study points: Post-vaccination reactive clonotypes (median 38) did not differ significantly from post-infection (roughly 21).

The treatment: approximately nine-day PBMC culture with coronavirus spike peptide pools or control peptides (ViraFEST assay). ViraFEST used peptide pools to expand antigen-specific T cells and subsequently sequenced their TCRs. This material consisted of CD4+ T cells from blood, cultured in vitro, taken after SARS-CoV-2 vaccination. This receptor was identified in a human donor who received a COVID-19 vaccine. The chain recombines TRBV24-1 with TRBJ2-3; D is perhaps TRBD1 or TRBD2 (5 bases each). The CDR3 sequence: CATSTRDDGADTQYF. The CDR3 DNA follows: TGTGCCACCAGCACCCGGGACGACGGCGCTGATACGCAGTATTTT.